This TCR beta chain is from a study of T cells in localized non-small cell lung cancer. Some clones are missing from TCRdb's copy, which holds only in-frame ones; the method was immunoSEQ multiplex PCR. Among under 9,000 clones listed, more than 70% were seen once. From germline, CDR1 is SGHNT and CDR2 YYREEE (reference sequence). CDR3 length: 15 amino acids. Trimming shortened V by 3 bases and J by 0 bases, and 10 bases separated the two germline ends. The gene calls are TRBV5-4 and TRBJ2-1; TRBD1 or TRBD2 may be the D gene (5 bases each). Sequencing was performed on peripheral blood, taken before any cancer treatment. This receptor was taken from a male donor older than 55 with stage III lung adenocarcinoma. In nucleotides, the CDR3 is TGTGCCAGCAGCTGGGGACCTAGCTCCTACAATGAGCAGTTCTTC. Protein product: CASSWGPSSYNEQFF.